These T cell receptor beta chains were read from a single sample in a study of shared clonotypes between healthy human individuals. The method was immunoSEQ multiplex PCR; TCRdb's version includes in-frame clones alone and lacks a portion of them. This sample has around 2.1 million clones, with 90% to 95% found just once. Sample: naive CD8+ T cells from PBMCs. The receptors derive from a man younger than 30 in good health. Some clones in this sample may be carry-over from other donors' samples. CDR3s include the opening cysteine and the closing phenylalanine or tryptophan. Each record gives: V gene, clone size, J gene, D gene, CDR3 DNA, CDR3 protein. The D gene is left open where the match is weak. The size field is filled for only some rows; it gives once, few, many or a size class.

V gene: TRBV9; clone size: NA; J gene: TRBJ2-3; D gene: NA; CDR3 DNA: TGTGCCAGCAGCTCCTCGGGGGGCGCAGATACGCAGTATTTT; CDR3 protein: CASSSSGGADTQYF
V gene: TRBV4-1; clone size: NA; J gene: TRBJ1-2; D gene: NA; CDR3 DNA: TGCGCCAGCAGCCAAGGCCATAAGGCCGGGGGCTACACCTTC; CDR3 protein: CASSQGHKAGGYTF
V gene: TRBV27; clone size: NA; J gene: TRBJ1-5; D gene: NA; CDR3 DNA: TGTGCCAGCAGTTTCTCGGGAGACAATATGAATCAGCCCCAGCATTTT; CDR3 protein: CASSFSGDNMNQPQHF
V gene: TRBV10-3; clone size: once; J gene: TRBJ2-5; D gene: NA; CDR3 DNA: TGTGCCATCAGTGGGGTGGATGAGGTTGAAGAGACCCAGTACTTC; CDR3 protein: CAISGVDEVEETQYF
V gene: TRBV5-1; clone size: NA; J gene: TRBJ2-7; D gene: NA; CDR3 DNA: TGCGCCAGCAGCGTCGTCGGACCGGCCTACGAGCAGTACTTC; CDR3 protein: CASSVVGPAYEQYF
V gene: TRBV4-1; clone size: NA; J gene: TRBJ1-2; D gene: NA; CDR3 DNA: TGCGCCAGCAGCCAAGGACCGGGGTATGGCTACACCTTC; CDR3 protein: CASSQGPGYGYTF
V gene: TRBV28; clone size: NA; J gene: TRBJ2-6; D gene: NA; CDR3 DNA: TGTGCCAGCAGTTTAAGGGCAGGGGATCTCCCTGGGGCCAACGTCCTGACTTTC; CDR3 protein: CASSLRAGDLPGANVLTF
V gene: TRBV7-2; clone size: NA; J gene: TRBJ2-1; D gene: NA; CDR3 DNA: TGTGCCAGCAGCTTGAGGACACCTATCTCTTACAATGAGCAGTTCTTC; CDR3 protein: CASSLRTPISYNEQFF
V gene: TRBV28; clone size: NA; J gene: TRBJ2-1; D gene: NA; CDR3 DNA: TGTGCCAGCAGTTTATACAGCCACAATGAGCAGTTCTTC; CDR3 protein: CASSLYSHNEQFF
V gene: TRBV5-6; clone size: NA; J gene: TRBJ2-1; D gene: NA; CDR3 DNA: TGTGCCAGCAGCTTCGGGCTAAAAAAGGGCTACAATGAGCAGTTCTTC; CDR3 protein: CASSFGLKKGYNEQFF
V gene: TRBV2; clone size: NA; J gene: TRBJ1-1; D gene: NA; CDR3 DNA: TGTGCCAGCAGCGGAACGACAGAGTCGAACACTGAAGCTTTCTTT; CDR3 protein: CASSGTTESNTEAFF
V gene: TRBV19; clone size: NA; J gene: TRBJ2-7; D gene: NA; CDR3 DNA: TGTGCCAGTAGTATCGAACAGGGTAGGGAGCAGTACTTC; CDR3 protein: CASSIEQGREQYF
V gene: TRBV28; clone size: NA; J gene: TRBJ2-7; D gene: NA; CDR3 DNA: TGTGCCAGCAGTTCTAAAGGGGACTACGAGCAGTACTTC; CDR3 protein: CASSSKGDYEQYF
V gene: TRBV27; clone size: NA; J gene: TRBJ2-1; D gene: TRBD1; CDR3 DNA: TGTGCCAGCAGTGCCTCGACAGGGGAGGTTCTCAATGAGCAGTTCTTC; CDR3 protein: CASSASTGEVLNEQFF
V gene: TRBV5-1; clone size: NA; J gene: TRBJ1-1; D gene: NA; CDR3 DNA: TGCGCCAGCAGCTTGGAAGCGGGGCGGAAGAATGAAGCTTTCTTT; CDR3 protein: CASSLEAGRKNEAFF
V gene: TRBV11-2; clone size: NA; J gene: TRBJ1-2; D gene: NA; CDR3 DNA: TGTGCCAGCAGCTCCGGGACAACCTATGGCTACACCTTC; CDR3 protein: CASSSGTTYGYTF
V gene: TRBV29-1; clone size: NA; J gene: TRBJ2-1; D gene: TRBD2; CDR3 DNA: TGCAGCGTTGAAGATGCGGGAGGTTACTACAATGAGCAGTTCTTC; CDR3 protein: CSVEDAGGYYNEQFF
V gene: TRBV7-9; clone size: NA; J gene: TRBJ2-2; D gene: NA; CDR3 DNA: TGTGCCAGCGGACCCCCTGCGGGGGAGCTGTTTTTT; CDR3 protein: CASGPPAGELFF
V gene: TRBV10-2; clone size: NA; J gene: TRBJ2-1; D gene: TRBD2; CDR3 DNA: TGCGCCAGCACGACGGGAGGGCCGTGGTTCTTC; CDR3 protein: CASTTGGPWFF
V gene: TRBV5-1; clone size: NA; J gene: TRBJ2-1; D gene: TRBD2; CDR3 DNA: TGCGCCAGCAGCCCCTGGGTTAGCGGGTCCAACAATGAGCAGTTCTTC; CDR3 protein: CASSPWVSGSNNEQFF
V gene: TRBV19; clone size: NA; J gene: TRBJ2-7; D gene: NA; CDR3 DNA: TGTGCCAGTAGTATAGGCCCAGGCTACGAGCAGTACTTC; CDR3 protein: CASSIGPGYEQYF
V gene: TRBV5-4; clone size: NA; J gene: TRBJ1-1; D gene: TRBD1; CDR3 DNA: TGTGCCAGCAGCTACAGGGGGCCGGCGTACACTGAAGCTTTCTTT; CDR3 protein: CASSYRGPAYTEAFF
V gene: TRBV14; clone size: NA; J gene: TRBJ2-3; D gene: NA; CDR3 DNA: TGTGCCAGCAGCCTCGGACGGGGGAGCACAGATACGCAGTATTTT; CDR3 protein: CASSLGRGSTDTQYF
V gene: TRBV4-3; clone size: NA; J gene: TRBJ2-1; D gene: TRBD1; CDR3 DNA: TGCGCCAGCAGCCAAGAAGGGACAGGGGTAGGCGCGGGGCGGCGCGATGAGCAGTTCTTC; CDR3 protein: CASSQEGTGVGAGRRDEQFF
V gene: TRBV5-1; clone size: NA; J gene: TRBJ2-7; D gene: NA; CDR3 DNA: TGCGCCAGCAGCTCCGGGACCACAACCTACGAGCAGTACTTC; CDR3 protein: CASSSGTTTYEQYF
V gene: TRBV5-1; clone size: NA; J gene: TRBJ2-3; D gene: NA; CDR3 DNA: TGCGCCAGCAGCGCTGGGTTAGGTGTTGGCACAGATACGCAGTATTTT; CDR3 protein: CASSAGLGVGTDTQYF
V gene: TRBV6-5; clone size: NA; J gene: TRBJ2-2; D gene: TRBD1; CDR3 DNA: TGTGCCAGCTCCGACAGGGGGCACACCGGGGAGCTGTTTTTT; CDR3 protein: CASSDRGHTGELFF